These 20 T cell receptor beta chains share one sample of origin, sequenced in a study of Tregs in tolerant kidney transplant recipients. Assay: immunoSEQ multiplex PCR; the TCRdb copy retains only in-frame clones and omits some. The listing contains about 23,000 clones. Related graft donors supplied nonmyeloablative bone marrow transplants, and mixed chimerism was transient. The sample here was CD4+ T cells from blood (PBMCs), taken 6 months after the transplant. These receptors were collected from a human patient who received a combined kidney and bone marrow transplant. Part of the T cells may come from the graft donor.

Comment on this clone: The read finishes 3 residues shy of the CDR3 end, and the germline J gene is used to complete it. The V and J genes are TRBV5-4 and TRBJ2-7, with D possibly TRBD1 on 7 matching bases. V lost 3 bases and J lost 3, with 16 bases in between. From germline, CDR1 is SGHNT and CDR2 YYREEE (reference sequence). This CDR3 spans 15 amino acids. CDR3 sequence: CASSSGGQNFYEQYF. The covered CDR3 bases are TGTGCCAGCAGCTCCGGGGGACAGAACTTCTACGAG.

With regard to this clone: The CDR3 extends 3 residues past the end of the read, so its final part is completed from the germline J gene. The chain combines TRBV5-1 with TRBJ2-7; D call uncertain. Germline assignment: CDR1 SGHRS and CDR2 YFSETQ. Trimming cost V 0 bases and J 1 base, with 11 bases left between them. The CDR3 extends over 15 amino acids. The covered CDR3 bases are TGCGCCAGCAGCTTGGTGGCCTCCGCTTCCTACGAG. Encoded protein: CASSLVASASYE. The full CDR3 is CASSLVASASYEQYF. Full variable domain (rest looked up from reference TRBV5-1 and TRBJ2-7): KAGVTQTPRYLIKTRGQQVTLSCSPISGHRSVSWYQQTPGQGLQFLFEYFSETQRNKGNFPGRFSGRQFSNSRSEMNVSTLELGDSALYLCASSLVASASYEQYFGPGTRLTVT.

To note about this clone: The DNA ends 3 residues before the CDR3 does, and the rest of the CDR3 is filled in from the germline J gene. The rearrangement links TRBV30 to TRBJ2-6; 12 bases are shared with TRBD1. The CDR3 spans 21 residues. V trimming: 3 bases; J trimming: 2 bases; junction bases outside the gene matches: 17. CDR1 is GTSNPN, CDR2 SVGIG, per germline (reference sequence). The CDR3 bases that were read are TGTGCCTGGAGGGTAACGGGACAGGGGGCGAGTCCGTTTCCTGGGGCCAACGTC. Its translation is CAWRVTGQGASPFPGANV. The entire CDR3 sequence reads CAWRVTGQGASPFPGANVLTF.

A remark on this clone: The CDR3 is cut off 3 residues early in the read; its end comes from the germline J gene. The chain combines TRBV7-2 with TRBJ1-6; TRBD1 might be the D (5 bases). With 3 bases removed from V and 6 bases from J, the gap between germline ends came to 12 bases. Germline CDR1 and CDR2: SGHTA and FQGNSA. The CDR3 consists of 15 residues. The part of the CDR3 DNA that was read is TGTGCCAGCAGCTTTAAGGGGTCTTTTAATTCACCC. This sequence encodes CASSFKGSFNSP. From start to end, the CDR3 is CASSFKGSFNSPLHF. Using reference TRBV7-2 and TRBJ1-6 for the parts outside the CDR3, the full variable domain is GAGVSQSPSNKVTEKGKDVELRCDPISGHTALYWYRQSLGQGLEFLIYFQGNSAPDKSGLPSDRFSAERTGGSVSTLTIQRTQQEDSAVYLCASSFKGSFNSPLHFGNGTRLTVT.

Concerning this clone: The read ends 3 residues before the CDR3 terminus; that terminus is restored from the germline J gene. The chain uses TRBV20-1 and TRBJ1-6; possible D gene TRBD1, 6 bases. The ends were cut back, 1 base at V and 7 bases at J, with 23 bases in the middle. In germline, CDR1 is DFQATT, CDR2 SNEGSKA (reference sequence). CDR3 size: 18 residues. The covered CDR3 bases are TGCAGTGCTAGAGGAAATACGGGAAATTGGCAGGGGAATTCACCC. Amino acid sequence: CSARGNTGNWQGNSP. The full CDR3 protein is CSARGNTGNWQGNSPLHF.

As to this clone: The observed sequence ends 3 residues before the CDR3 terminus, with the missing tail filled in from the germline J gene. This chain connects TRBV7-9 to TRBJ2-1; 7 nucleotides match TRBD1. Germline values: CDR1 SEHNR, CDR2 FQNEAQ (reference sequence). The CDR3 is 15 residues long. Unmatched junction bases numbered 10, after V lost 5 bases and J lost 6 bases. CDR3 DNA (partial): TGTGCCAGCAGCGAGGGACAGAGAGGGGTCAATGAG. Amino acids: CASSEGQRGVNE. The complete CDR3 protein is CASSEGQRGVNEQFF.

A remark on this clone: The read ends 3 residues before the CDR3 terminus; that terminus is restored from the germline J gene. This chain uses TRBV2 with TRBJ2-5; no clear D. The CDR3 spans 13 residues. Trimming left V 4 bases short and J 4 bases short, with 10 bases between. CDR1 and CDR2 (germline): SNHLY, FYNNEI. The DNA read from the CDR3 is TGTGCCAGCAGTGTGTCTAGAGGAGAGACC. This codes for CASSVSRGET. The full CDR3 reads CASSVSRGETQYF.

With respect to this clone: The read is 3 residues too short to cover the CDR3 end, so that end is filled in from the germline J gene. The chain links TRBV28 to TRBJ1-1; D gene unclear. CDR3 length: 14 amino acids. V was trimmed by 6 bases and J by 7 bases, leaving 18 bases between them. Germline-derived CDR1 and CDR2 are MDHEN and SYDVKM. Partial CDR3 DNA: TGTGCCAGCAGCGCCCTTCGGGGAGAGGGTGAA. Protein sequence: CASSALRGEGE. The full-length CDR3 reads as CASSALRGEGEAFF.

Comments on this clone: The sequence runs out 3 residues before the end of the CDR3; the remainder is reconstructed from the germline J gene. The V gene is TRBV20-1, the J gene TRBJ2-6; the D gene is possibly TRBD1 (5 bases). The CDR3 loop spans 19 amino acids. The germline V gene encodes CDR1 DFQATT and CDR2 SNEGSKA (reference sequence). V lost 0 bases and J lost 0, with 18 bases in between. The CDR3 DNA, read in part, is TGCAGTGCTAGAGATTACAGGCGGATCCCTCTCTCTGGGGCCAACGTC. Translating it yields CSARDYRRIPLSGANV. The CDR3 reads in full as CSARDYRRIPLSGANVLTF.

With respect to this clone: The read stops 3 residues short of the end of the CDR3; the missing end is completed from the germline J gene. This chain joins TRBV7-2 and TRBJ1-2; tentative D call: TRBD1 (5 bases). Trimming removed 1 base from V and 4 bases from J, with 13 bases in between. The CDR3 runs 15 residues. Looked up from germline, CDR1 is SGHTA and CDR2 is FQGNSA. Partial CDR3 DNA: TGTGCCAGCAGCTTAGGTCAGGGCCAGCTCTATGGC. This sequence encodes CASSLGQGQLYG. The CDR3, in full, reads CASSLGQGQLYGYTF.

To note about this clone: The CDR3 goes on 3 residues after the read ends, and that part is filled in from the germline J gene. The J gene is TRBJ2-1, the V gene TRBV11-3; TRBD1 matches at 11 bases. The V segment lost 5 bases and the J segment 4 bases; nucleotides outside the gene matches: 4. Germline V lookup: CDR1 SGHNT, CDR2 YENEEA. The CDR3 runs 15 residues. CDR3 bases read: TGTGCCAGCAGCCTCGGGACAGGGGGGTACAATGAG. This encodes CASSLGTGGYNE. The entire CDR3 protein is CASSLGTGGYNEQFF.

About this clone: Read coverage stops 3 residues before the CDR3 terminus; the germline J gene supplies the remainder. This chain links TRBV5-1 with TRBJ1-1, with a possible D match to TRBD1 (6 bases). V lost 4 bases, J lost 0 bases, and 10 bases lay in between. Germline V gene lookup returns CDR1 SGHRS and CDR2 YFSETQ. The CDR3 has 14 amino acids. The covered CDR3 bases are TGCGCCAGCAGCGGGGACATTGTGAACACTGAA. Amino acids: CASSGDIVNTE. The full CDR3 reads CASSGDIVNTEAFF.

With respect to this clone: Read coverage stops 3 residues before the CDR3 terminus; the germline J gene supplies the remainder. V and J are TRBV7-6 and TRBJ2-7, with 14 bases lining up with TRBD2. Trimming at V came to 5 bases and at J to 5 bases, leaving 5 bases not matched to a gene. Germline V lookup: CDR1 SGHVS, CDR2 FNYEAQ. CDR3 size: 15 residues. Incomplete CDR3 DNA: TGTGCCAGCAGCCAGAGGGGACTAGCGGGGGACGAG. Its protein is CASSQRGLAGDE. The CDR3 in its entirety is CASSQRGLAGDEQYF.

As concerns this clone: The read terminates 3 residues before the CDR3 end, so the remaining end is supplied by the germline J gene. J is TRBJ2-7 and V is TRBV7-9, with 7 positions matching TRBD1. Looked up from germline, CDR1 is SEHNR and CDR2 is FQNEAQ (reference sequence). The CDR3 spans 15 residues. V was pared by 4 bases and J by 2 bases, with 8 bases of the junction left unmatched. CDR3 bases read: TGTGCCAGCAGCTCGATAGGGGGCGAAGCCTACGAG. This codes for CASSSIGGEAYE. The whole CDR3 sequence is CASSSIGGEAYEQYF.

To note about this clone: The read finishes 3 residues shy of the CDR3 end, and the germline J gene is used to complete it. This sequence joins TRBV18 and TRBJ2-5; a weak D match, TRBD1 (6 bases). The germline V and J ends were trimmed by 3 bases and 1 base, with 27 bases remaining between them. Germline CDR1 and CDR2: KGHSH and LQKENI. The CDR3 totals 20 residues. The CDR3 reads CASSPKKTGLPLLPQETQYF. The DNA read from the CDR3 is TGTGCCAGCTCACCGAAGAAAACAGGGTTACCCCTATTACCCCAAGAGACC.

With regard to this clone: The sequence runs out 3 residues before the end of the CDR3; the remainder is reconstructed from the germline J gene. J is TRBJ2-2 and V is TRBV20-1, with 10 positions matching TRBD1. CDR1 DFQATT and CDR2 SNEGSKA come from the germline V gene (reference sequence). The CDR3 sequence is 15 residues long. V lost 3 bases to trimming and J lost 1 base; unmatched junction nucleotides: 2. The CDR3 spells CSARWTGGNTGELFF. CDR3 bases read: TGCAGTGCTAGGTGGACAGGGGGGAACACCGGGGAG.

The CDR3 sequence: CASSQDGQGDQPQHF. The DNA read from the CDR3 is TGCGCCAGCAGCCAAGATGGACAGGGGGATCAGCCC. The chain combines TRBV4-1 with TRBJ1-5; 10 nucleotides align to TRBD1. The read terminates 3 residues ahead of where the CDR3 ends, so the germline J gene completes it. The germline V gene has CDR1 MGHRA and CDR2 YSYEKL. This CDR3 comprises 15 residues. The ends lost 0 bases at V and 5 bases at J; junction bases unmatched: 1.

A word on this clone: Read sequence stops 3 residues before the CDR3 end, and the germline J gene provides the missing end. J is TRBJ1-5 and V is TRBV4-1; D is ambiguous. V was cut by 1 base and J by 3 bases, with 13 bases left in between. The CDR3 extends over 16 amino acids. Per germline, CDR1 MGHRA and CDR2 YSYEKL. The CDR3 protein is CASSQGRGLYNQPQHF. Partial CDR3 DNA: TGCGCCAGCAGCCAAGGCAGAGGGTTGTACAATCAGCCC.

Comments on this clone: The read falls 3 residues short of the CDR3 end, and the missing part is taken from the germline J gene. This chain uses TRBV2 with TRBJ1-5; D is possibly TRBD1 (6 bases). The germline CDR1 and CDR2 sequences are SNHLY and FYNNEI. This CDR3 comprises 14 residues. V was shortened by 3 bases and J by 6 bases, with 12 bases between the two germline ends. The part of the CDR3 DNA that was read is TGTGCCAGCAGTGAGCAGGGGTTAGGTCAGCCC. Protein: CASSEQGLGQP. The whole CDR3 reads CASSEQGLGQPQHF.

As to this clone: The read halts 3 residues ahead of the CDR3 end, with the missing end drawn from the germline J gene. The V gene is TRBV29-1, the J gene TRBJ1-4; maybe TRBD1 (6 bases). The CDR3 has 12 amino acids. The germline gives CDR1 SQVTM, CDR2 ANQGSEA. Trimming stripped 4 bases from V and 8 bases from J, with 11 bases between. This CDR3 is CSVARGGEKLFF. The covered CDR3 bases are TGCAGCGTTGCCAGGGGAGGAGAAAAA.